This entry features one T cell receptor (beta chain) sequence. The data originate from a study of blood T cell repertoires in COVID-19. The wider study: Sites in the United States, Italy and Spain provided acute and convalescent COVID-19 samples. Nucleic acid was either cDNA or gDNA, and it came from T cells, B-cell-depleted T cells, or PBMCs.

CDR3 length: 13 amino acids. V gave up 6 bases and J gave up 1 base, with 9 bases separating them. The V gene's germline CDR1 is MNHEY and CDR2 SMNVEV (reference sequence). In the original workflow: Nucleated cell number was recorded as an estimate derived from reference gene primer amplification. Sequenced by immunoSEQ multiplex PCR; TCRdb stores in-frame clones only, minus some. Clone size and V and J calls were adopted from that table, with D and trimming inferred from the DNA. The sample lists about 100,000 clones, 85% to 90% occurring once. The clonotype comes from a woman aged 80 or older with acute or convalescent COVID-19. The chain combines TRBV27 with TRBJ1-2; possibly TRBD1 for D (5 bases). The sample was peripheral blood. CDR3 amino acids: CASRDTFNYGYTF. DNA of the CDR3: TGTGCCAGCAGGGACACCTTTAACTATGGCTACACCTTC.